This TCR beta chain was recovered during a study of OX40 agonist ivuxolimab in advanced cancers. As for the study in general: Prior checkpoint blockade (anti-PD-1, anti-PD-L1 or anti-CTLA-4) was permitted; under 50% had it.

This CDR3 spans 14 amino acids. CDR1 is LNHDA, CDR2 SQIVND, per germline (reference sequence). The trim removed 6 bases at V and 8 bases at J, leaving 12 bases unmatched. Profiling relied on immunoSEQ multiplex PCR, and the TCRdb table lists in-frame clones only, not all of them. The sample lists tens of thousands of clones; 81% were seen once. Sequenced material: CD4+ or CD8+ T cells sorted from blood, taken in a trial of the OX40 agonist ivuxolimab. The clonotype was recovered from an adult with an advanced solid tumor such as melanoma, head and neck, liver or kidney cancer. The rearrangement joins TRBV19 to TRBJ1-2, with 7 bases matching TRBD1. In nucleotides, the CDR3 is TGTGCCAGTAGCAAACTACAGGGGTCTGAGGGCTACACCTTC. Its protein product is CASSKLQGSEGYTF.